The clone carrying this T cell receptor beta chain was seen a few times. Amplified regions were TCR beta CDR3 sequences from RNA transcripts. Primed by the HTBI set, a first-round RT-PCR was run on the TCR CDR3. TCRdb re-called the multiplex PCR reads with MiXCR, one entry per CDR3 protein. The sample yields 750,000 to 950,000 distinct CDR3 sequences, roughly 40% seen once. V was clipped by 0 bases and J by 3 bases; unmatched bases: 5. CDR3 length equals 15 residues. The germline CDR1 and CDR2 sequences are SGHRS and YFSETQ. Patients counted as stable if ophthalmopathy did not develop within 18 months. The data belong to a study of T cells in Graves' hyperthyroidism and ophthalmopathy.

The receptor's source is a man aged 18-30 years with Graves' hyperthyroidism. This sequence joins TRBV5-1 and TRBJ2-5; 7 nucleotides align to TRBD1. The source material was blood. The CDR3 DNA reads TGCGCCAGCAGCTTGGGACAGGGCAACGAAGAGACCCAGTACTTC. Translation gives CASSLGQGNEETQYF.